The next 23 T cell receptor beta chains were all read from a single sample in a study of neurological immune-mediated disorders. TCRdb called the 5' RACE reads again in MiXCR, with one record for every CDR3 protein. The sample lists tens of thousands of distinct CDR3 sequences; about a sixth were seen once. Sequenced: PBMCs. All receptors derive from a woman between 40 and 50 years old in good health.

This clonotype was counted ten times or more. V usage is TRBV20-1 and J usage is TRBJ2-1; TRBD2 aligns across 8 bases. Germline V CDR1 and CDR2: DFQATT, SNEGSKA (reference sequence). V lost 6 bases, J lost 4 bases, and 5 bases stayed unmatched. CDR3 length: 13 residues. CDR3 coding DNA: TGCAGTGCCCCAACGGGGGGGTACAATGAGCAGTTCTTC. Translating gives CSAPTGGYNEQFF.

V usage is TRBV5-1 and J usage is TRBJ2-3, with 8 bases lining up with TRBD1. Trimming at V came to 4 bases and at J to 3 bases, leaving 4 bases not matched to a gene. CDR1 SGHRS and CDR2 YFSETQ come from the germline V gene. This CDR3 has 14 amino acids. CDR3 sequence reads: CASSQRQGTDTQYF. The CDR3 DNA is TGCGCCAGCAGCCAGAGACAGGGGACAGATACGCAGTATTTT.

This clonotype was seen at least ten times. The chain employs TRBV20-1 and TRBJ2-5, with 12 positions matching TRBD2. Per germline, CDR1 DFQATT and CDR2 SNEGSKA (reference sequence). J gave up 5 bases and V 2 bases, and 6 bases lay outside the gene matches. The CDR3 length is 15 residues. The CDR3 DNA follows: TGCAGTGCTAGAACGACTAGCGGGGGCCTGGAGACCCAGTACTTC. Amino acid sequence: CSARTTSGGLETQYF.

This clonotype was seen at least ten times. This sequence joins TRBV7-7 and TRBJ2-2; TRBD1 is a possible D gene (6 bases). Trimming removed 9 bases at V and 4 bases at J, with 21 bases between. CDR3 length: 16 amino acids. Germline V lookup: CDR1 SSHAT, CDR2 FNYEAQ (reference sequence). CDR3 nucleotides: TGTGCCAGTCTTAAAGCAGGGGCCGTGCGCACCGGGGAGCTGTTTTTT. Residues: CASLKAGAVRTGELFF. The entire variable domain, with the rest obtained from reference TRBV7-7 and TRBJ2-2, is as follows: GAGVSQSPRYKVTKRGQDVTLRCDPISSHATLYWYQQALGQGPEFLTYFNYEAQPDKSGLPSDRFSAERPEGSISTLTIQRTEQRDSAMYRCASLKAGAVRTGELFFGEGSRLTVL.

This clonotype was detected ten times or more. The chain is built from TRBV7-2 and TRBJ2-3; 11 bases line up with TRBD2. The CDR3 totals 16 residues. Germline CDR1 and CDR2: SGHTA and FQGNSA. The J segment lost 5 bases and the V segment lost 4 bases, leaving 8 bases of the junction unmatched. The CDR3 bases are TGTGCCAGCAGCTCCCGGACTAGCGGGTTTGGAGATACGCAGTATTTT. This sequence encodes CASSSRTSGFGDTQYF.

As for this clonotype: This may be a read error, as it is one base from a much larger clone. This sequence joins TRBV4-3 and TRBJ2-1; 8 positions agree with TRBD2. Germline loops: CDR1 LGHNA, CDR2 YSLEER. CDR3 length: 16 residues. Unmatched junction bases numbered 8, after V lost 2 bases and J lost 5 bases. The DNA of the CDR3 is TGCGCCAGCAGCCAAAGTACCAGCGGGGGCCACAATGAGCAGTTCTTC. It specifies CASSQSTSGGHNEQFF.

This clonotype was found many times. The J gene is TRBJ2-5, the V gene TRBV5-1; D is ambiguous. This CDR3 has 15 residues. V lost 3 bases to trimming and J lost 5 bases, with 17 bases between them. Germline-derived CDR1 and CDR2 are SGHRS and YFSETQ. The CDR3 DNA reads TGCGCCAGCAGCTCGGACCTCACACCTCATGAGACCCAGTACTTC. Translated, it gives CASSSDLTPHETQYF.

The sample holds many counts of this clonotype. J is TRBJ1-5 and V is TRBV28; D may be TRBD1 (5 bases). V was pared by 5 bases and J by 1 base, with 9 bases between. The germline V gene encodes CDR1 MDHEN and CDR2 SYDVKM. The CDR3 totals 14 residues. The CDR3 loop is CASSLRQSNQPQHF. DNA for the CDR3: TGTGCCAGCAGTCTTCGACAGAGCAATCAGCCCCAGCATTTT.

J is TRBJ2-1 and V is TRBV20-1, with TRBD2 matching 11 bases. V lost 6 bases, J lost 0 bases, and 10 bases stayed unmatched. This CDR3 region has 17 residues. The V gene's germline CDR1 is DFQATT and CDR2 SNEGSKA (reference sequence). The CDR3 region has the DNA TGCAGTGCGCTGGGGGCTAGCGGGAGGAGCTCCTACAATGAGCAGTTCTTC. Its protein is CSALGASGRSSYNEQFF.

This clonotype was observed at least ten times. The chain uses TRBV24-1 and TRBJ2-3, with TRBD1 matching 8 bases. Germline-derived CDR1 and CDR2 are KGHDR and SFDVKD. Losses at the gene ends were 2 bases for V and 1 base for J; bases not matched to a gene: 4. CDR3 size: 16 residues. CDR3 region: CATSDSTGQGTDTQYF. The CDR3 coding sequence is TGTGCCACCAGTGATTCCACGGGACAGGGCACAGATACGCAGTATTTT.

The gene calls are TRBV12-3 or TRBV12-4 and TRBJ2-7; 13 bases agree with TRBD2. Germline trimming cut 5 bases from V and 2 bases from J; bases unmatched to any gene: 3. The CDR3 length is 15 residues. In DNA, the CDR3 is TGTGCCAGCAGTCTACTAGCGGGGGGGCCCTACGAGCAGTACTTC. Amino acid sequence: CASSLLAGGPYEQYF.

This clonotype was recorded many times. The gene calls are TRBV7-2 and TRBJ2-3; D is possibly TRBD1 or TRBD2 (5 bases each). The CDR3 is 14 residues long. Germline-derived CDR1 and CDR2 are SGHTA and FQGNSA. V lost 2 bases and J 4 bases, leaving 10 bases between the germline ends. The CDR3: CASSLYQGADTQYF. DNA of the CDR3: TGTGCCAGCAGCTTATACCAGGGAGCAGATACGCAGTATTTT.

This clonotype was counted at least ten times. The V and J genes are TRBV20-1 and TRBJ1-1, with a possible D match to TRBD1 (5 bases). Trimming cost V 3 bases and J 4 bases, with 15 bases left between them. Germline CDR1 and CDR2: DFQATT and SNEGSKA (reference sequence). CDR3 length equals 14 residues. The CDR3 sequence: CSARPPGTATEAFF. CDR3 coding DNA: TGCAGTGCTAGGCCTCCGGGGACGGCCACTGAAGCTTTCTTT.

This clonotype was recorded once. J is TRBJ1-2 and V is TRBV29-1, with D tentatively TRBD1 (5 bases). CDR1 and CDR2 (germline): SQVTM, ANQGSEA. This CDR3 comprises 15 residues. The ends were cut back, 6 bases at V and 5 bases at J, with 22 bases in the middle. Here the CDR3 reads CSVNVIWARGYGYTF. In DNA, the CDR3 is TGCAGCGTCAACGTTATCTGGGCAAGGGGATATGGCTACACCTTC.

This clonotype was found a few times. The rearrangement uses TRBV5-5 and TRBJ2-5, with 9 nucleotides matching TRBD2. Germline CDR1 reads SGHKS; CDR2 reads YYEKEE (reference sequence). V dropped 2 bases and J dropped 5; count of bases not matched to a gene: 10. The CDR3 is 16 amino acids. The CDR3 reads CASSFRLSGGLETQYF. The CDR3 DNA sequence: TGTGCCAGCAGCTTCCGACTAAGCGGGGGGCTGGAGACCCAGTACTTC.

This clonotype was found many times. The chain is built from TRBV3-1 and TRBJ2-5; the D is unclear. This CDR3 has 14 residues. Germline CDR1 reads LGHDT; CDR2 reads YNNKEL (reference sequence). The V end was cut by 1 base, the J end by 1 base, with 7 bases between. DNA of the CDR3: TGTGCCAGCAGCCAAGTTCAGCCCCAAGAGACCCAGTACTTC. This codes for CASSQVQPQETQYF.

V usage is TRBV20-1 and J usage is TRBJ2-3, with D unresolved. The germline V gene has CDR1 DFQATT and CDR2 SNEGSKA (reference sequence). CDR3 size: 12 residues. Trimming left V 3 bases short and J 0 bases short, with 4 bases between. The CDR3 loop reads CSARPSTDTQYF. The CDR3, as DNA: TGCAGTGCTAGGCCCAGCACAGATACGCAGTATTTT.

The CDR3 coding sequence is TGTGCCAGTAGTCCAACCTCGTCGGGCAGGGGGAACACTGAAGCTTTCTTT. Translating gives CASSPTSSGRGNTEAFF. The rearrangement uses TRBV19 and TRBJ1-1; a weak D match, TRBD1 (6 bases). Germline V gives CDR1 LNHDA, CDR2 SQIVND (reference sequence). Trimming pared 5 bases from V and 1 base from J, leaving 20 bases between. This CDR3 comprises 17 residues.

This clonotype was observed at least ten times. The rearrangement joins TRBV12-3 or TRBV12-4 to TRBJ1-2; D possibly corresponds to TRBD1 (6 bases). There are 14 residues in the CDR3. With 6 bases removed from V and 10 bases from J, the gap between germline ends came to 21 bases. The CDR3 bases are TGTGCCAGCAGCCTACAGGGTACACCTACTTCCTACACCTTC. Translated, it gives CASSLQGTPTSYTF.

This clonotype was seen at least ten times. The chain has TRBV12-3 or TRBV12-4 and TRBJ2-5; D remains ambiguous. This CDR3 is built from 13 residues. V was clipped by 6 bases and J by 3 bases, with 11 bases between them. CDR3 coding DNA: TGTGCCAGCAGGTTTTCGGCCGAAGAGACCCAGTACTTC. Its protein is CASRFSAEETQYF.

The rearrangement uses TRBV19 and TRBJ2-4; 8 bases line up with TRBD2. The CDR3 consists of 17 residues. Trimming at V came to 4 bases and at J to 1 base, leaving 9 bases not matched to a gene. Germline CDR1 reads LNHDA; CDR2 reads SQIVND (reference sequence). The CDR3 is CASSRGSGELAKNIQYF. The CDR3 nucleotides are TGTGCCAGTAGTAGGGGTAGCGGGGAGCTGGCCAAAAACATTCAGTACTTC.

The chain has TRBV30 and TRBJ2-1, with 8 bases that match TRBD1. The germline V gene has CDR1 GTSNPN and CDR2 SVGIG (reference sequence). CDR3 length: 14 residues. The DNA of the CDR3 is TGTGCTGGACAGGGTGGCCTTACCTACAATGAGCAGTTCTTC. It encodes CAGQGGLTYNEQFF.

This clonotype has at least ten counts. The genes are TRBV7-8 and TRBJ2-7; D possibly corresponds to TRBD1 (6 bases). The ends were cut back, 5 bases at V and 3 bases at J, with 14 bases in the middle. CDR3 size: 14 residues. CDR1 is SGHVS and CDR2 is FQNEAQ in the germline V gene. The chain's CDR3 is CASSRQVTGYEQYF. The DNA for the CDR3 is TGTGCCAGCAGCAGACAGGTCACCGGCTACGAGCAGTACTTC.